The entry that follows covers one T cell receptor (beta chain) sequence. Its antigen is unidentified. The data stem from a study of response to subunit inactivated influenza vaccine. The study's findings and limits: It was suggested by the authors that few new T cells are recruited by each seasonal influenza vaccination.

TCRdb ran MiXCR on the RT-PCR reads and lists one entry per CDR3 protein. Among about 570,000 distinct CDR3 sequences, 11% were seen once, and the ten largest hold approximately 11%. Trimming stripped 6 bases from V and 7 bases from J, with 9 bases between. Germline loops: CDR1 SQVTM, CDR2 ANQGSEA. The CDR3 has 10 amino acids. This same sample was also taken into another study, of T cells expressing NK-cell markers. That report adds: A 5'RACE template switching approach incorporating UMIs was used to make TCR beta cDNA. Investigators obtained TCR beta repertoires from sorted CD3+CD56+NKG2C+, CD3+CD56+NKG2C- and CD3+CD56-NKG2C+ T cells. Sorting of alpha-beta TCR T cells alone was achieved in several experiments with an anti-gamma-delta TCR antibody.

V usage is TRBV29-1 and J usage is TRBJ1-2; no firm D call. This sequence was found in a man aged 45-60 years who received an inactivated influenza vaccine. Here the sequenced sample was PBMCs from blood, taken on the day of vaccination. The CDR3 is CSVEGSGYTF. As DNA, the CDR3 is TGCAGCGTCGAGGGTTCTGGCTACACCTTC.